This TCR beta chain was profiled in a study of B cell selection in AIRE deficiency (dated by TCRdb to the late 2010s). With regard to the full study: TCRbeta repertoires of sorted blood CD4+ conventional T cells and regulatory T cells were compared between AIRE-deficient patients and healthy controls. The TCR-sequenced cohort comprised roughly five AIRE-deficient APECED patients and roughly five healthy control donors.

On the study overall, not on this receptor specifically: Among approximately 4,000 shared Treg TCRbeta sequences, about 33% were shared exclusively by healthy donors and approximately 9% exclusively by patients, which suggests that Treg selection is less efficient in the absence of AIRE. Shared Treg sequences had shorter CDR3s, reflecting a bias toward rearrangements with few non-templated nucleotide insertions. TCRBV gene usage, CDR3 length and TCR diversity in Tconv and Treg cells from AIRE-deficient patients were found to be similar to those in cells from healthy donors. Approximately 31% of Treg TCRbeta sequences shared among healthy donors appeared in patient Tconv cells, suggesting diversion of Treg-biased clones into the Tconv compartment. Only TCRbeta chains were sequenced, and approximately 34% of the Treg sequences shared among healthy donors were also detected in healthy Tconv cells, possibly owing to differing TCRalpha chains.

There are 18 amino acids in the CDR3, from cysteine to phenylalanine inclusive. Solely the CDR3 DNA is kept, with 54 bases framed from the first base. CDR1 and CDR2, looked up from the germline V gene, are LGHNA and YSLEER. The V end gives up 1 base and the J end 0 bases, leaving 10 bases in the junction not matched to a gene. The immunoSEQ platform was used for TCRbeta chain sequencing. The study's processing was this. When conventional T cell repertoires were pooled, 85,000 to 120,000 distinct in-frame TCRbeta sequences were obtained from patients and some 130,000 from healthy donors. Treg TCRbeta sequences found in two or more individuals were defined as public, and these public Treg TCRbeta sequences were then searched for in Tconv repertoires. Group differences were tested with Mann-Whitney U tests and Bonferroni-Dunn correction in GraphPad Prism 7.03. Imported from immuneACCESS, the table was reduced by TCRdb to in-frame sequences with V and J called. These copies leave out some clones; in studies compared against another copy, an unresolved V gene accounts for under half, and the cause of the remainder is not known. The V and J calls and clone size come from that table; D and trimming were worked out from the DNA. The sample yields around 20,000 clones; 95% to 98% were counted once. The top ten clones comprise approximately 0.3% of the sample.

Conventional CD4 T cells were sorted as cells that were CD4+CD127+. APECED syndrome was present in the AIRE-deficient patients. Sorting of Tconv and Treg cells intended for TCRbeta sequencing was performed on a FACSAria flow cytometer. Sorted cells were collected in 5-ml round-bottom polystyrene tubes, and dry cell pellets were stored frozen at -80 degrees C prior to sequencing. This clone was seen only once. The antigen it binds to is not known. Nothing much larger sits one base from this clone, and base qualities are not available. This chain is built from TRBV4-3 and TRBJ2-3; TRBD1 agrees with 7 junctional bases. The specimen was conventional CD4+ T cells sorted from PBMCs. The clonotype was recovered from a human donor with AIRE deficiency. The DNA sequence follows: TGCGCCAGCAGCCAAGCCGCCGAGGGACAGCCTAGCACAGATACGCAGTATTTT. Translation gives CASSQAAEGQPSTDTQYF.